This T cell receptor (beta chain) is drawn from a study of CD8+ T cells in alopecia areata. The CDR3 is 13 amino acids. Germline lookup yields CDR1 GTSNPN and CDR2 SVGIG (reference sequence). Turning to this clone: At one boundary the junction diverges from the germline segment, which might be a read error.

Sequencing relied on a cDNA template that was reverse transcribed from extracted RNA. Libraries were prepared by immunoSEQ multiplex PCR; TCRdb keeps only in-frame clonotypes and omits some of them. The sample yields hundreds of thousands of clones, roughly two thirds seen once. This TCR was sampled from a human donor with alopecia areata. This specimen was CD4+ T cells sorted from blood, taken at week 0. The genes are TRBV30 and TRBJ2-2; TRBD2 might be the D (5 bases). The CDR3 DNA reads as TGTGCCGGGAGCGAGACGAACACCGGGGAGCTGTTTTTT. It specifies CAGSETNTGELFF.